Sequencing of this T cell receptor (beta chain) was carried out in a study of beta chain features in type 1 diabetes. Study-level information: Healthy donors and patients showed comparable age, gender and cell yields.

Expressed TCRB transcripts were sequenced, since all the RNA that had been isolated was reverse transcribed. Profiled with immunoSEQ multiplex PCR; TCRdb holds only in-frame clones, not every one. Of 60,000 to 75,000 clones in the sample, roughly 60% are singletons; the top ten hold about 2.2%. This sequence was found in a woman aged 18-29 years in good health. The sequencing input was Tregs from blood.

Here the CDR3 reads CASSPGRNEQFF. The CDR3 nucleotides read TGTGCCAGCTCACCAGGCAGGAATGAGCAGTTCTTC. The chain has TRBV18 and TRBJ2-1; D ambiguous. The CDR3 is made up of 12 amino acids. With 2 bases removed from V and 7 bases from J, the gap between germline ends came to 6 bases. The germline V gene has CDR1 KGHSH and CDR2 LQKENI.